Below, 25 T cell receptor beta chains from the same sample are listed, as sequenced in a study of blood T cell repertoires in COVID-19. Only in-frame clones appear in the TCRdb table, and some are missing; sequencing was by immunoSEQ multiplex PCR. Of under 45,000 clones listed, roughly 77% are singletons. Sequences were obtained from peripheral blood. These receptors came from a man older than 75 with acute or convalescent COVID-19.

The rearrangement joins TRBV21-1 to TRBJ1-2; the D call of TRBD1 is as the table states it, not checked on the DNA. TRBV21-1 is a listed pseudogene. This CDR3 is 14 amino acids long. CDR3 sequence reads: CASSKGTGGNGYTF. CDR3 DNA sequence: TGTGCCAGCAGCAAAGGGACAGGGGGCAATGGCTACACCTTC.

This chain joins TRBV7-8 and TRBJ2-3, with 10 nucleotides matching TRBD2. CDR1 and CDR2 from the germline V gene are SGHVS and FQNEAQ. The CDR3 covers 15 residues. J lost 0 bases, V lost 6 bases, and 3 bases had no gene match. The CDR3 spells CASRLAGSSTDTQYF. CDR3 bases: TGTGCCAGCAGACTAGCGGGGAGCAGCACAGATACGCAGTATTTT.

The chain uses TRBV27 and TRBJ1-5; the D is unclear. This CDR3 comprises 14 residues. Looked up from germline, CDR1 is MNHEY and CDR2 is SMNVEV (reference sequence). DNA for the CDR3: TGTGGCTCTCCCCTTGCGCAGGTAAATCAGCCCCAGCATTTT. Amino acids: CGSPLAQVNQPQHF.

This clone has a handful of counts. J is TRBJ2-7 and V is TRBV5-6, with TRBD2 as a possible D gene (6 bases). The CDR3 runs to 15 residues. The ends were cut back, 4 bases at V and 1 base at J, with 15 bases in the middle. Germline CDR1 SGHDT, CDR2 YYEEEE. CDR3 DNA: TGTGCCAGCAGCCGGGTCGGGGGATTTTCCTACGAGCAGTACTTC. The encoded protein is CASSRVGGFSYEQYF. The complete variable domain, with remaining parts taken from reference TRBV5-6 and TRBJ2-7, reads DAGVTQSPTHLIKTRGQQVTLRCSPKSGHDTVSWYQQALGQGPQFIFQYYEEEERQRGNFPDRFSGHQFPNYSSELNVNALLLGDSALYLCASSRVGGFSYEQYFGPGTRLTVT.

This rearrangement joins TRBV28 to TRBJ2-4, with a tentative D call TRBD2 (6 bases). CDR3 size: 20 residues. Germline CDR1 is MDHEN and CDR2 is SYDVKM. V lost 5 bases and J 2 bases, leaving 28 bases between the germline ends. CDR3 coding DNA: TGTGCCAGCAGTCCCCTCTTGGGAGGAATGAAGGCTATCACCAAAAACATTCAGTACTTC. It codes for CASSPLLGGMKAITKNIQYF.

The chain is built from TRBV27 and TRBJ2-2; 9 bases are shared with TRBD1. Unmatched junction bases numbered 11, after V lost 6 bases and J lost 0 bases. The CDR3 is 18 amino acids. CDR1 and CDR2 from the germline V gene are MNHEY and SMNVEV (reference sequence). The CDR3: CASSHGQGLSPNTGELFF. The CDR3 nucleotides are TGTGCCAGCAGCCATGGACAGGGGCTCTCACCGAACACCGGGGAGCTGTTTTTT.

V gene TRBV6-5 combines with J gene TRBJ2-5, with 12 bases that match TRBD1. The V gene's germline CDR1 is MNHEY and CDR2 SVGAGI. There are 15 residues in the CDR3. Trimming took 6 bases from V and 4 from J; bases not matched to a gene: 6. CDR3 protein: CASRPGTGGSETQYF. For the CDR3, the DNA is TGTGCCAGCAGGCCCGGGACAGGGGGCTCAGAGACCCAGTACTTC.

This clone was observed a few times. The J gene is TRBJ1-1, the V gene TRBV7-2, with 7 nucleotides matching TRBD1. With 4 bases clipped from V and 5 bases from J, the junction kept 10 bases outside the gene matches. CDR1 and CDR2 from the germline V gene are SGHTA and FQGNSA. The CDR3 sequence is 15 residues long. The CDR3 sequence: CASSSKLPTGTEAFF. The CDR3 bases are TGTGCCAGCAGCTCCAAACTACCGACAGGGACTGAAGCTTTCTTT.

The chain recombines TRBV27 with TRBJ2-5; 7 bases map to TRBD2. The CDR3 is 15 residues long. With V trimmed by 5 bases and J by 5 bases, 11 bases remained unmatched. CDR1 MNHEY and CDR2 SMNVEV come from the germline V gene (reference sequence). Written as DNA, the CDR3 is TGTGCCAGCAGTCAGGTCGCTTTGGGGGGGGAGACCCAGTACTTC. Translating gives CASSQVALGGETQYF.

The chain couples TRBV3-1 (or the pseudogene TRBV3-2) to TRBJ2-2; TRBD1 might be the D (6 bases). With 4 bases removed from V and 3 bases from J, the gap between germline ends came to 12 bases. Per germline, CDR1 LGHDT and CDR2 YNNKEL (reference sequence). The CDR3 runs to 15 residues. The CDR3 reads CASSRSTGYTGELFF. CDR3 DNA: TGTGCCAGCAGCCGTAGTACAGGGTACACCGGGGAGCTGTTTTTT.

The table lists this clone with a few counts. The gene calls are TRBV19 and TRBJ2-1, with D perhaps matching TRBD2 (6 bases). The CDR3 runs to 13 residues. V was shortened by 4 bases and J by 9 bases, with 13 bases between the two germline ends. Germline V gene sequence: CDR1 LNHDA, CDR2 SQIVND (reference sequence). In nucleotides, the CDR3 is TGTGCCAGTAGTAGGGGGGTCATCGGTGAGCAGTTCTTC. This gives the protein CASSRGVIGEQFF.

This clone was detected only a few times. The chain employs TRBV24-1 and TRBJ2-3, with 8 bases fitting TRBD1. The V gene end was trimmed by 4 bases and the J gene end by 5 bases; junction bases not matched to a gene: 10. CDR1 KGHDR and CDR2 SFDVKD come from the germline V gene. This CDR3 region has 16 residues. The CDR3, as DNA: TGTGCCACCAGTGAGTGGGGACAGGTTGGTGGAGATACGCAGTATTTT. Residues: CATSEWGQVGGDTQYF.

The chain has TRBV7-3 and TRBJ1-1; TRBD1 is a possible D gene (6 bases). This CDR3 is 13 amino acids long. Deletions cut 4 bases from V and 9 bases from J, with 15 bases between. Germline V lookup: CDR1 SGHTA, CDR2 FQGTGA. DNA for the CDR3: TGTGCCAGCAGCTCACCGGGACAAGGGAAAGCTTTCTTT. It yields the protein CASSSPGQGKAFF.

This chain uses TRBV30 with TRBJ1-5; D is undetermined. Germline V CDR1 and CDR2: GTSNPN, SVGIG (reference sequence). The V gene lost 2 bases and the J gene lost 3 bases, with 8 bases spanning the gap. CDR3 length: 13 residues. This chain's CDR3 is CAWSTGYNQPQHF. The CDR3 region has the DNA TGTGCCTGGAGTACGGGGTACAATCAGCCCCAGCATTTT.

This clone was detected once. V and J are TRBV24-1 and TRBJ2-2; D is perhaps TRBD2 (6 bases). The length of the CDR3 is 16 residues. Per germline, CDR1 KGHDR and CDR2 SFDVKD. Trimming removed 3 bases from V and 6 bases from J, with 16 bases in between. The CDR3 reads CATSDGGLIGAGELFF. Here the CDR3 DNA reads TGTGCCACCAGTGATGGGGGACTCATAGGGGCCGGGGAGCTGTTTTTT.

This clone was observed a single time. The rearrangement links TRBV11-3 to TRBJ2-6, with a possible D match to TRBD1 (5 bases). Germline V gives CDR1 SGHNT, CDR2 YENEEA. This CDR3 has 15 residues. The ends were cut back, 5 bases at V and 0 bases at J, with 8 bases in the middle. The CDR3 sequence is CASSPQGSGANVLTF. CDR3 DNA: TGTGCCAGCAGCCCCCAGGGCTCTGGGGCCAACGTCCTGACTTTC.

The chain couples TRBV30 to TRBJ1-5; 8 bases are a match to TRBD1. CDR3 length: 16 residues. After removal of 1 base from V and 0 bases from J, the junction contained 5 bases not matched to a gene. From germline, CDR1 is GTSNPN and CDR2 SVGIG (reference sequence). The CDR3 here is CAWSARTGSSNQPQHF. In DNA form, the CDR3 reads TGTGCCTGGAGTGCGCGGACAGGGAGTAGCAATCAGCCCCAGCATTTT.

This clone was observed a few times. The chain links TRBV6-5 to TRBJ1-1; 7 bases agree with TRBD1. V lost 2 bases to trimming and J lost 1 base; unmatched junction nucleotides: 1. Germline values: CDR1 MNHEY, CDR2 SVGAGI. The CDR3 is 14 residues long. CDR3 protein: CASSYGDRNTEAFF. In DNA form, the CDR3 reads TGTGCCAGCAGTTACGGGGACAGGAACACTGAAGCTTTCTTT.

The V call is TRBV14, the J call TRBJ1-1, with D hard to call. CDR1 is SGHDN and CDR2 is FVKESK in the germline V gene. This CDR3 contains 12 residues. The V end was cut by 3 bases, the J end by 11 bases, with 13 bases between. CDR3 residues: CASSQSAVRAFF. DNA for the CDR3: TGTGCCAGCAGCCAGTCCGCAGTGCGGGCTTTCTTT.

J is TRBJ2-7 and V is TRBV21-1; TRBD1, the table's D call, was not compared with the DNA. TRBV21-1 is a listed pseudogene. This CDR3 spans 16 amino acids. The CDR3 is CASSKGDRVLYYEQYF. The CDR3 DNA reads as TGTGCCAGCAGCAAAGGGGACAGGGTTTTATACTACGAGCAGTACTTC.

V is TRBV2 and J is TRBJ2-5, with TRBD2 as a possible D gene (5 bases). Trimming took off 2 bases at V and 5 bases at J, with 9 bases between the two ends. In germline, CDR1 is SNHLY, CDR2 FYNNEI. The CDR3 covers 13 residues. This chain's CDR3 is CASSEWEFETQYF. The CDR3 DNA is TGTGCCAGCAGTGAATGGGAGTTCGAGACCCAGTACTTC.

This CDR3 is CASSEGQGGSQETQYF. CDR3 coding DNA: TGTGCCAGCAGTGAGGGACAGGGAGGGTCTCAAGAGACCCAGTACTTC. V gene TRBV6-1 combines with J gene TRBJ2-5; the match to TRBD1 covers 9 bases. From germline, CDR1 is MNHNS and CDR2 SASEGT. J was trimmed by 2 bases and V by 3 bases; bases with no gene match: 7. The CDR3 is 16 residues long.

J is TRBJ2-1 and V is TRBV5-6; no clear D gene. The CDR3 has 11 amino acids. The germline V gene has CDR1 SGHDT and CDR2 YYEEEE. The V gene lost 0 bases and the J gene lost 9 bases, with 4 bases spanning the gap. The CDR3 spells CASSLAIEQFF. CDR3 nucleotide sequence: TGTGCCAGCAGCTTGGCTATTGAGCAGTTCTTC.

The J gene is TRBJ2-1, the V gene TRBV5-4, with TRBD2 matching over 9 bases. Germline lookup yields CDR1 SGHNT and CDR2 YYREEE (reference sequence). This CDR3 contains 15 residues. V shed 0 bases and J 4 bases; nucleotides not matched to a gene: 2. The CDR3 sequence: CASSLGLAAYNEQFF. The CDR3 DNA sequence: TGTGCCAGCAGCTTGGGACTAGCGGCTTACAATGAGCAGTTCTTC. The variable domain in full, with the rest retrieved from reference TRBV5-4 and TRBJ2-1, is ETGVTQSPTHLIKTRGQQVTLRCSSQSGHNTVSWYQQALGQGPQFIFQYYREEENGRGNFPPRFSGLQFPNYSSELNVNALELDDSALYLCASSLGLAAYNEQFFGPGTRLTVL.

This clone has a handful of counts. This chain links TRBV5-1 with TRBJ2-7; 10 bases fit TRBD2. Germline V lookup: CDR1 SGHRS, CDR2 YFSETQ. The CDR3 has 15 residues. The ends lost 0 bases at V and 6 bases at J; junction bases unmatched: 6. The CDR3 coding sequence is TGCGCCAGCAGCTTGGGCTCCCTAGCGGGGGCCGAGCAGTACTTC. This codes for CASSLGSLAGAEQYF.